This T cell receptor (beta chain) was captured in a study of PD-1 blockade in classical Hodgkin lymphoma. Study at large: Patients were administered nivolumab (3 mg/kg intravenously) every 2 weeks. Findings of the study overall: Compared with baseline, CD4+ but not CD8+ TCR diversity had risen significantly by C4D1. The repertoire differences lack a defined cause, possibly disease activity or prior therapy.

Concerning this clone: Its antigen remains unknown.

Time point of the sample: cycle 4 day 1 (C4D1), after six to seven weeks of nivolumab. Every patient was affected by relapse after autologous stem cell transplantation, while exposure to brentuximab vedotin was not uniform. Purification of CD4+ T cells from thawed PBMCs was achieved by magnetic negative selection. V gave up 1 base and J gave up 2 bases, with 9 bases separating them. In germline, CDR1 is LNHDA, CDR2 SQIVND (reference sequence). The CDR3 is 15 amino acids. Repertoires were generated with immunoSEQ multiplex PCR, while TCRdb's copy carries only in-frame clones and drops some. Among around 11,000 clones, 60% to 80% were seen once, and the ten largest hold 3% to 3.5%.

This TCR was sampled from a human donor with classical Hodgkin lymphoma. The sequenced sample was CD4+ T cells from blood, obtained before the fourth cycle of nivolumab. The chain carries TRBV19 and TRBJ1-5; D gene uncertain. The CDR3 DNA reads TGTGCCAGTAGTATAGGAATGGCCCGCAATCAGCCCCAGCATTTT. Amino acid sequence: CASSIGMARNQPQHF.